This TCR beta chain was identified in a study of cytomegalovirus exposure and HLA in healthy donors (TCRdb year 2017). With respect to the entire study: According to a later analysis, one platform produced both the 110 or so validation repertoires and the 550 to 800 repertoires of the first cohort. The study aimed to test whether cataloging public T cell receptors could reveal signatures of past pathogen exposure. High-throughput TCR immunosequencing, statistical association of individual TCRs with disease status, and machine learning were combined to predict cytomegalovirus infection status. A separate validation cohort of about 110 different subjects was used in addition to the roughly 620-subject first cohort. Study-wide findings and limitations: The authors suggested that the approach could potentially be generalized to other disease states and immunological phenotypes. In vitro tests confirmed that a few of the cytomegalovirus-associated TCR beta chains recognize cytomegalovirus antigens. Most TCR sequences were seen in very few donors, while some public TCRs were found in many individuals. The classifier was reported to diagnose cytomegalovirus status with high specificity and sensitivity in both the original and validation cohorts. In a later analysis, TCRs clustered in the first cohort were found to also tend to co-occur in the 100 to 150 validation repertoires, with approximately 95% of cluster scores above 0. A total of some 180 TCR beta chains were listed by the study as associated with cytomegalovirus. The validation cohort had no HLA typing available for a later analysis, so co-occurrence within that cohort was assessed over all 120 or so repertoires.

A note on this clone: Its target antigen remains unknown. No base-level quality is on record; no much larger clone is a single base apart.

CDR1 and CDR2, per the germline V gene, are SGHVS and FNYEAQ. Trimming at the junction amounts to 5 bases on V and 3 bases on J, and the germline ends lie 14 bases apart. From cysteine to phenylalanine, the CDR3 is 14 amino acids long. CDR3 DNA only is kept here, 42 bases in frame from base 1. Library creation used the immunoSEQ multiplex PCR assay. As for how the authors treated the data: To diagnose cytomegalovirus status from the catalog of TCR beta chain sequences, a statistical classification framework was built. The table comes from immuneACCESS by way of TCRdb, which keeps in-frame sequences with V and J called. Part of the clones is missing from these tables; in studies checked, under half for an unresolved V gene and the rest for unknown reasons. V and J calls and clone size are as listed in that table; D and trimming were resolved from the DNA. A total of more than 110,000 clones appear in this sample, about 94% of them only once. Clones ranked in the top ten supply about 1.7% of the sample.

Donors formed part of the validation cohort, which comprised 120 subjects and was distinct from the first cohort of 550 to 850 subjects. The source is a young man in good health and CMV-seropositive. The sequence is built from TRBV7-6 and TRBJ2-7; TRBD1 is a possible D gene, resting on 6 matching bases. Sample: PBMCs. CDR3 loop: CASSPRDKYYEQYF. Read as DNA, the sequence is TGTGCCAGCAGCCCCCGGGACAAGTACTACGAGCAGTACTTC. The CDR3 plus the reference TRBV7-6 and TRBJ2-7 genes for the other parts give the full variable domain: GAGVSQSPRYKVTKRGQDVALRCDPISGHVSLYWYRQALGQGPEFLTYFNYEAQQDKSGLPNDRFSAERPEGSISTLTIQRTEQRDSAMYRCASSPRDKYYEQYFGPGTRLTVT.